The rows below give T cell receptor beta chains drawn from one sample of a study of blood T cells in healthy people across ages. Via MiXCR, TCRdb re-called the 5' RACE reads, giving one row per CDR3 protein. The sample holds about 1.1 million distinct CDR3 sequences, more than 30% seen once. Specimen: blood. These receptors all stem from a man younger than 30 in good health. CDR3s include the opening cysteine and the closing phenylalanine or tryptophan. D genes are given only for firm matches. Some rows have no size entry. The others give once, few or many, or a class for an expanded clone.

>TRBV29-1|-|TRBJ1-2|-
TGCAGCGTTGTAGAGGGAACGGGCGGTGGCTACACCTTC
CSVVEGTGGGYTF
>TRBV12-3/TRBV12-4|-|TRBJ1-6|many
TGTGCCAGCAGTCCGAACAGTAATTCACCCCTCCACTTT
CASSPNSNSPLHF
>TRBV25-1|-|TRBJ2-3|-
TGTGCCAGCAGTGGGGAGATCACAGATACGCAGTATTTT
CASSGEITDTQYF
>TRBV2|TRBD1|TRBJ2-2|-
TGTGCCAGCAGTGAAAGGTTCGAACAGGGGGGGAACACCGGGGAGCTGTTTTTT
CASSERFEQGGNTGELFF
>TRBV15|-|TRBJ2-5|-
TGTGCCACCAGCAGAGACAGCCAAGAGACCCAGTACTTC
CATSRDSQETQYF
>TRBV5-1|-|TRBJ2-3|few
TGCGCCAGCAGCTTGGGCCGGATTAGCACAGATACGCAGTATTTT
CASSLGRISTDTQYF
>TRBV6-5|-|TRBJ2-5|few
TGTGCCAGCAGTTATATTTGGTTACGGGGGCGACAAGAGACCCAGTACTTC
CASSYIWLRGRQETQYF
>TRBV7-2|-|TRBJ2-7|-
TGTGCCAGCAGCTTGAGCGGGTCCAACTACAATGAGCAGTACTTC
CASSLSGSNYNEQYF
>TRBV4-3|-|TRBJ1-4|few
TGCGCCAGCAGCCAAGAACCCGGGGGTAATGAAAAACTGTTTTTT
CASSQEPGGNEKLFF
>TRBV20-1|-|TRBJ1-2|-
TGCAGTGCTTACAAAGACAGGTCTAGCTATGGCTACACCTTC
CSAYKDRSSYGYTF
>TRBV6-6|-|TRBJ2-7|-
TGTGCCGGCAGCTTGGGGCAGGGATCGTACGAGCAGTACTTC
CAGSLGQGSYEQYF
>TRBV4-1|-|TRBJ1-1|few
TGCGCCAGCAGCCAAGAACGGACAATGAACACTGAAGCTTTCTTT
CASSQERTMNTEAFF
>TRBV14|-|TRBJ2-3|once
TGTGCCAGCAGCCTCCGGGACACGGCGCCAGTTACGCAGTATTTT
CASSLRDTAPVTQYF
>TRBV12-3/TRBV12-4|-|TRBJ2-1|-
TGTGCCAGCACCGAGTCTTACAATGAGCAGTTCTTC
CASTESYNEQFF
>TRBV5-1|TRBD1|TRBJ2-7|-
TGCGCCAGCAGTCCACACAGGGGCCCCACAAGATCCTACGAGCAGTACTTC
CASSPHRGPTRSYEQYF
>TRBV6-5|TRBD2|TRBJ2-3|many
TGTGCCAGCACCCCGTCGGGCGGGAGTTTCGCAGATACGCAGTATTTT
CASTPSGGSFADTQYF